This T cell receptor (beta chain) was retrieved from a study of OX40 agonist ivuxolimab in advanced cancers. TCRdb's copy holds only in-frame clones and misses some; the assay was immunoSEQ multiplex PCR. The sample shows some 37,000 clones, about 87% of them seen only once. Germline V lookup: CDR1 MDHEN, CDR2 SYDVKM. The CDR3 is 12 residues long. Trimming stripped 2 bases from V and 3 bases from J, with 4 bases between. The V gene is TRBV28, the J gene TRBJ1-2, with no clear D. This TCR was sampled from an adult with an advanced solid tumor such as melanoma, head and neck, liver or kidney cancer. Sequenced material: CD4+ or CD8+ T cells sorted from blood, taken in a trial of the OX40 agonist ivuxolimab. CDR3 sequence: CASSLGYYGYTF. The CDR3 DNA follows: TGTGCCAGCAGTTTAGGGTACTATGGCTACACCTTC.